This TCR beta chain emerged from a study of OX40 agonist ivuxolimab in advanced cancers. Study summary: Patients treated during dose escalation were battling hepatocellular carcinoma, melanoma, renal cell or head and neck cancer. Partial responses were achieved by three patients, one with hepatocellular carcinoma and two with cutaneous melanoma.

Notes on the study in general: Expanded clones were, on average, more numerous among CD8+ T cells than CD4+. At 0.1 to 3.0 mg/kg, CD4+ and CD8+ blood T cells expanded clonally by week 6.

For this clone: Its antigen is unidentified.

Clones were sequenced by immunoSEQ multiplex PCR, and TCRdb holds only the in-frame ones, with some missing. The data hold under 100,000 clones, with around 92% observed a single time. The V gene's germline CDR1 is SGHAT and CDR2 FQNNGV. V lost 8 bases and J lost 1, with 18 bases in between. The CDR3 totals 15 residues. The sample here was CD4+ or CD8+ T cells sorted from blood, taken in a trial of the OX40 agonist ivuxolimab. The rearrangement uses TRBV11-2 and TRBJ2-7; maybe TRBD2 (5 bases). This sequence originates from an adult with an advanced solid tumor such as melanoma, head and neck, liver or kidney cancer. The CDR3 loop reads CASASRASSSYEQYF. The CDR3 coding sequence is TGTGCCAGCGCTTCGAGGGCTAGCAGTTCCTACGAGCAGTACTTC.